This passage covers 26 T cell receptor beta chains from one sample sequenced in a study of cytomegalovirus exposure and HLA in healthy donors. Both 60 Vbeta primers and 13 Jbeta primers went into the PCR. Measured with immunoSEQ multiplex PCR; TCRdb has only the in-frame clones, and not every one. Its table lists under 95,000 clones. Sequencing input: PBMCs. These receptor sequences come from a man aged 18 to 30 in good health and CMV-seropositive.

The DNA of the CDR3 is TGTGCCAGTAGTACGGGGGGCCAGGGGGCGGAAGCTTTCTTT. This sequence encodes CASSTGGQGAEAFF. The rearrangement joins TRBV19 to TRBJ1-1; 8 bases line up with TRBD1. There are 14 residues in the CDR3. Germline-derived CDR1 and CDR2 are LNHDA and SQIVND (reference sequence). Losses at the gene ends were 4 bases for V and 8 bases for J; bases not matched to a gene: 9.

This chain joins TRBV6-1 and TRBJ2-3; TRBD1 aligns across 8 bases. The ends lost 7 bases at V and 0 bases at J; junction bases unmatched: 6. Germline CDR1 is MNHNS and CDR2 is SASEGT. CDR3 size: 15 residues. The CDR3 sequence: CASIPDRASTDTQYF. The CDR3 DNA reads as TGTGCCAGCATTCCGGACAGGGCGAGCACAGATACGCAGTATTTT.

The chain recombines TRBV27 with TRBJ1-5; D gene ambiguous. Trimming took 3 bases from V and 8 from J, leaving 14 bases between them. The CDR3 contains 14 residues. The germline V gene has CDR1 MNHEY and CDR2 SMNVEV (reference sequence). CDR3 nucleotide sequence: TGTGCCAGCAGTTTCGGGGTCCCGCATGAGCCCCAGCATTTT. Its translation: CASSFGVPHEPQHF.

This chain connects TRBV27 to TRBJ2-7, with TRBD2 identical over 9 bases. J gave up 4 bases and V 5 bases, and 6 bases lay outside the gene matches. The CDR3 spans 14 residues. Germline lookup yields CDR1 MNHEY and CDR2 SMNVEV (reference sequence). In DNA, the CDR3 is TGTGCCAGCAGTCCCGGGACTAGCTTGTACGAGCAGTACTTC. Protein: CASSPGTSLYEQYF.

The chain joins TRBV29-1 to TRBJ2-7; D unresolved. The CDR3 length is 12 residues. CDR1 and CDR2 (germline): SQVTM, ANQGSEA. V was cut by 4 bases and J by 1 base, with 8 bases left in between. The CDR3 reads CSVAGQSYEQYF. The CDR3 coding sequence is TGCAGCGTTGCAGGCCAGTCCTACGAGCAGTACTTC.

V is TRBV5-1 and J is TRBJ1-1; no reliable D call. Germline V gene data show CDR1 as SGHRS and CDR2 as YFSETQ. The length of the CDR3 is 14 residues. Deletions cut 0 bases from V and 0 bases from J, with 6 bases between. For the CDR3, the DNA is TGCGCCAGCAGCTTGGGGAGCATGAACACTGAAGCTTTCTTT. This encodes CASSLGSMNTEAFF.

The V call is TRBV4-2, the J call TRBJ2-5, with TRBD1 matching over 7 bases. V trimming: 0 bases; J trimming: 4 bases; junction bases outside the gene matches: 5. Germline V gene data show CDR1 as LGHNA and CDR2 as YNFKEQ. The CDR3 is made up of 15 amino acids. CDR3 residues: CASSQDQEGAETQYF. The CDR3 region has the DNA TGTGCCAGCAGCCAAGATCAAGAGGGGGCAGAGACCCAGTACTTC.

The gene calls are TRBV4-1 and TRBJ2-7; 9 bases match TRBD2. With 3 bases clipped from V and 2 bases from J, the junction kept 11 bases outside the gene matches. The CDR3 sequence is 17 residues long. Germline values: CDR1 MGHRA, CDR2 YSYEKL. The CDR3 sequence is CASSHDHGLATAYEQYF. The CDR3 bases are TGCGCCAGCAGCCATGACCACGGACTAGCGACCGCCTACGAGCAGTACTTC.

This chain joins TRBV5-1 and TRBJ1-4; TRBD1 matches 7 bases. V lost 5 bases to trimming and J lost 5 bases; unmatched junction nucleotides: 9. Germline lookup yields CDR1 SGHRS and CDR2 YFSETQ. This CDR3 comprises 15 residues. The CDR3 nucleotides are TGCGCCAGCAGGACCTCCGGGACAGAGAATGAAAAACTGTTTTTT. Translated, it gives CASRTSGTENEKLFF.

The chain uses TRBV4-2 and TRBJ2-1, with 10 bases fitting TRBD2. Germline values: CDR1 LGHNA, CDR2 YNFKEQ. The CDR3 has 15 amino acids. V lost 3 bases and J lost 5; bases outside the gene matches: 4. The CDR3 protein is CASSHSSGRDNEQFF. The DNA for the CDR3 is TGTGCCAGCAGCCATTCCAGCGGGAGGGACAATGAGCAGTTCTTC.

The rearrangement joins TRBV29-1 to TRBJ1-2, with no clear D. In germline, CDR1 is SQVTM, CDR2 ANQGSEA. Trimming took 8 bases from V and 9 from J, leaving 16 bases between them. The CDR3 is 11 residues long. CDR3 sequence: CSLSTLSSYTF. The CDR3 bases are TGCAGCCTTTCAACCCTTAGTAGCTACACCTTC.

The chain is built from TRBV15 and TRBJ1-2; the D gene is possibly TRBD1 (5 bases). The length of the CDR3 is 15 residues. From germline, CDR1 is LNHNV and CDR2 YYDKDF (reference sequence). V was pared by 0 bases and J by 5 bases, with 13 bases between. The CDR3 DNA reads TGTGCCACCAGCAGAGAGAGATACGCAGGGTATGGCTACACCTTC. Translated: CATSRERYAGYGYTF.

V is TRBV10-3 and J is TRBJ2-3; maybe TRBD2 (7 bases). This CDR3 has 14 amino acids. V was clipped by 7 bases and J by 3 bases, with 14 bases between them. Germline assignment: CDR1 ENHRY and CDR2 SYGVKD. The CDR3 reads CAITRGGGTDTQYF. The CDR3 DNA is TGTGCCATCACAAGGGGGGGAGGGACAGATACGCAGTATTTT.

The chain combines TRBV19 with TRBJ1-6; TRBD1 matches 8 bases. The CDR3 has 17 residues. CDR1 LNHDA and CDR2 SQIVND come from the germline V gene (reference sequence). The V gene end was trimmed by 4 bases and the J gene end by 3 bases; junction bases not matched to a gene: 8. The CDR3 here is CASSNRGKSHYNSPLHF. In nucleotides, the CDR3 is TGTGCCAGTAGTAACAGGGGGAAGTCGCACTATAATTCACCCCTCCACTTT.

The chain joins TRBV11-3 to TRBJ1-1, with TRBD1 identical over 8 bases. The CDR3 is 14 amino acids. After removal of 4 bases from V and 2 bases from J, the junction contained 3 bases not matched to a gene. Germline loops: CDR1 SGHNT, CDR2 YENEEA. This CDR3 is CASSYGQGNTEAFF. The CDR3 coding sequence is TGTGCCAGCAGCTATGGACAGGGCAACACTGAAGCTTTCTTT. Full variable domain (outside the CDR3, taken from reference TRBV11-3 and TRBJ1-1): EAGVVQSPRYKIIEKKQPVAFWCNPISGHNTLYWYLQNLGQGPELLIRYENEEAVDDSQLPKDRFSAERLKGVDSTLKIQPAELGDSAVYLCASSYGQGNTEAFFGQGTRLTVV.

The gene calls are TRBV27 and TRBJ1-5; D is possibly TRBD1 (5 bases). The CDR3 spans 12 residues. V was cut by 6 bases and J by 8 bases, with 11 bases left in between. The germline gives CDR1 MNHEY, CDR2 SMNVEV (reference sequence). For the CDR3, the DNA is TGTGCCAGCAGCCCACGGGGGGAGCCCCAGCATTTT. It yields the protein CASSPRGEPQHF.

This chain links TRBV28 with TRBJ1-2; D is unclear. Per germline, CDR1 MDHEN and CDR2 SYDVKM. Trimming removed 6 bases from V and 3 bases from J, with 14 bases in between. CDR3 length: 14 amino acids. CDR3 loop: CASRTTGRDYGYTF. The CDR3 region has the DNA TGTGCCAGCAGGACAACCGGGCGGGACTATGGCTACACCTTC.

This chain links TRBV6-4 with TRBJ1-4; 8 bases fit TRBD1. Germline trimming cut 6 bases from V and 0 bases from J; bases unmatched to any gene: 9. This CDR3 is built from 17 residues. Germline lookup yields CDR1 MRHNA and CDR2 SNTAGT. CDR3 protein: CASSMTGDPATNEKLFF. The CDR3 bases are TGTGCCAGCAGCATGACAGGGGACCCTGCAACTAATGAAAAACTGTTTTTT.

This sequence joins TRBV6-6 and TRBJ1-1; D possibly corresponds to TRBD1 (6 bases). Per the germline V gene, CDR1 is MNHNY and CDR2 is SVGAGI (reference sequence). The V end was cut by 0 bases, the J end by 0 bases, with 8 bases between. CDR3 length equals 15 residues. The CDR3 region is CASSYSTGVNTEAFF. The CDR3 nucleotides read TGTGCCAGCAGTTACTCGACAGGAGTGAACACTGAAGCTTTCTTT.

This chain links TRBV6-5 with TRBJ2-7; possible D gene TRBD2, 5 bases. V shed 10 bases and J shed 3 bases, with 10 bases lying between them. The CDR3 length is 11 residues. Germline CDR1 MNHEY, CDR2 SVGAGI. The CDR3 protein is CATRTDYEQYF. The CDR3 coding sequence is TGTGCCACTAGGACTGACTACGAGCAGTACTTC.

The V gene is TRBV7-6, the J gene TRBJ2-1; TRBD1 agrees at 8 bases. The J segment lost 0 bases and the V segment lost 4 bases, leaving 5 bases of the junction unmatched. CDR1 and CDR2 from the germline V gene are SGHVS and FNYEAQ. The CDR3 sequence is 16 residues long. As DNA, the CDR3 is TGTGCCAGCAGCTCATACACAGGGGGCTCCTACAATGAGCAGTTCTTC. It yields the protein CASSSYTGGSYNEQFF.

The V and J genes are TRBV6-1 and TRBJ2-7; the D gene is possibly TRBD1 (5 bases). The CDR3 has 12 amino acids. Trimming took 7 bases from V and 2 from J, leaving 9 bases between them. Looked up from germline, CDR1 is MNHNS and CDR2 is SASEGT. The CDR3, as DNA: TGTGCCAGCATTGCAGGGCCCTACGAGCAGTACTTC. As protein: CASIAGPYEQYF.

The genes are TRBV5-1 and TRBJ2-2; 7 positions match TRBD2. Trimming took 7 bases from V and 1 from J; bases not matched to a gene: 4. Germline V lookup: CDR1 SGHRS, CDR2 YFSETQ. The CDR3 loop spans 14 amino acids. CDR3 sequence: CASHWEGNTGELFF. The CDR3 DNA sequence: TGCGCCAGCCATTGGGAGGGGAACACCGGGGAGCTGTTTTTT.

V and J are TRBV6-1 and TRBJ1-5, with a tentative D call TRBD1 (6 bases). V lost 2 bases, J lost 7 bases, and 18 bases lay in between. The germline V gene has CDR1 MNHNS and CDR2 SASEGT. The CDR3 loop spans 16 amino acids. In nucleotides, the CDR3 is TGTGCCAGCAGTGAATTTGGAGCGGGGGCTCCACAGCCCCAGCATTTT. Amino acid sequence: CASSEFGAGAPQPQHF.

The V call is TRBV5-1, the J call TRBJ1-2; 7 bases map to TRBD1. The J segment lost 7 bases and the V segment lost 0 bases, leaving 6 bases of the junction unmatched. In germline, CDR1 is SGHRS, CDR2 YFSETQ. The CDR3 totals 14 residues. The DNA of the CDR3 is TGCGCCAGCAGCTTGGGCAGGGGGATCGTTGGCTACACCTTC. Translation gives CASSLGRGIVGYTF.

The V and J genes are TRBV9 and TRBJ1-2; 7 bases agree with TRBD1. V was pared by 3 bases and J by 12 bases, with 8 bases of the junction left unmatched. The germline V gene encodes CDR1 SGDLS and CDR2 YYNGEE. The length of the CDR3 is 12 residues. The CDR3: CASSGQGLGHTF. The CDR3 DNA reads TGTGCCAGCAGCGGACAGGGTTTGGGACACACCTTC.